This T cell receptor beta chain was captured by sequencing in a study of T cell responses to AZD1222 COVID-19 vaccine (dated by TCRdb to the early 2020s). Regarding the study in general: AZD1222 recipients with second doses at about 4 weeks or about 12 weeks were pooled, because spike-specific TCR depth and breadth did not differ between schedules. TCR sequencing was performed for approximately 240 trial participants, of whom about 200 were given two doses of AZD1222 and around 25 were given two doses of MenACWY control vaccine. Trial participants were enrolled by age into 18-55, 56-69 and 70-plus year subgroups, with about 150, 28 and 57 TCR-sequenced participants respectively.

Study-wide conclusions, independent of this receptor: Most participants were white British and females outnumbered males, and the authors suggested that clonal diversity may have been underestimated. The vaccine-associated CD4 TCRs covered the entire spike protein, and the dominant responses fell in regions 160-218 and 743-854. The 56-69-year group was small, and its depth increase did not reach significance, likely because of low power. After two AZD1222 doses, both the breadth and the depth of spike-specific TCRs were significantly higher than at day 0 and than in MenACWY recipients. Because no samples from the day 14 peak response were available, repertoires could be characterized only after the peak T cell response. Nearly half of unique spike-specific TCRs reportedly recognized epitopes outside regions mutated in the B.1.351 and B.1.1.7 variants. Conclusions about previously exposed vaccinees were limited because only a handful of AZD1222 recipients were SARS-CoV-2 seropositive at baseline.

The CDR3 regions of human TCRbeta chains were analyzed by immunosequencing. As for the authors' bioinformatics: Repertoire TCRs were matched against a reference library of SARS-CoV-2-specific TCRs generated with the MIRA antigen-specificity platform. Breadth meant the fraction of unique TCRs that were SARS-CoV-2-associated, whereas depth meant the fraction of total T cells that were SARS-CoV-2-associated. Using the MIRA data, each spike-specific TCR was mapped to the spike region that the TCR reacts to and placed in a CD4 or CD8 class. Log10-transformed breadth and depth values were compared by one-way ANOVA with Sidak's multiple comparisons tests. The clones in this table, taken by TCRdb from immuneACCESS, are in-frame only. Not every clone is retained; where verified, under half of the shortfall comes from an unresolved V gene, and the cause of the rest is unknown. Clone size and the V and J calls come from that table; the DNA yielded D and trimming. The sample includes 98,000 or so clones, with over 90% observed a single time. Of the sample, 4.5% to 5% is held by the ten largest clones.

Notes on this clone: Its antigen is not yet known. The sample holds no much larger clone one base away, and base qualities are not on file.

There are 15 amino acids in the CDR3, from cysteine to phenylalanine inclusive. Here the CDR3 DNA is all that survives: 45 bases in frame from base 1. CDR1 and CDR2 are read off the germline V gene as KGHSH and LQKENI. Relative to germline, V is 6 bases shorter and J is 2 bases shorter, with 14 bases between their ends. What the time point label conveys for this sample: baseline before first vaccination. Vaccinee samples were obtained from the UK trials COV001 and COV002, which included a single-blind randomized controlled phase 2/3 trial of AZD1222 (ChAdOx1 nCoV-19) in healthy adults. For TCRbeta chain sequencing, PBMC samples from trial participants were taken at day 0 and at day 28 after the second dose.

The source of this sequence is an adult in good health. Material: peripheral blood, obtained on day 0 of AZD1222 vaccination. This chain joins TRBV18 to TRBJ1-5, with no confident D gene call. The DNA reads as follows: TGTGCCAGCTCGAGCCCGGGAGTGGGCAATCAGCCCCAGCATTTT. It specifies CASSSPGVGNQPQHF.